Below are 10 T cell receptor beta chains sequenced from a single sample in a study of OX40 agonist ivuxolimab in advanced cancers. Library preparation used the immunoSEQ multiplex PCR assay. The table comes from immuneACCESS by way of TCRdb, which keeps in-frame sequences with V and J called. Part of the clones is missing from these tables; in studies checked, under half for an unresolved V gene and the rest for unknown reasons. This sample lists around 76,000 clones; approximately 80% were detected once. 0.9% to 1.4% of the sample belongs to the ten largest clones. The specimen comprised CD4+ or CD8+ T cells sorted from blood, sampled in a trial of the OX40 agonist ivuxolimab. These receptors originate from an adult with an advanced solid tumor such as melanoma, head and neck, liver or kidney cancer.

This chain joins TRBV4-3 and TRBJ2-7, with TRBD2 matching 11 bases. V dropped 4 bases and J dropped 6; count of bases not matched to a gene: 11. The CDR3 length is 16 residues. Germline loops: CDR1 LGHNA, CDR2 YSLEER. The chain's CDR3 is CASSLGASGGFREQYF. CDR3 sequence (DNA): TGCGCCAGCAGCCTAGGGGCTAGCGGGGGGTTTCGCGAGCAGTACTTC.

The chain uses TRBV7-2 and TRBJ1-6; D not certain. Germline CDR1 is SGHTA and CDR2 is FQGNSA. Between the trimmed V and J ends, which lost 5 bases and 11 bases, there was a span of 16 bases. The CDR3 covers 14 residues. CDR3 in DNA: TGTGCCAGCAGCATCGGGGTGGGTACGGCACCCCTCCACTTT. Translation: CASSIGVGTAPLHF. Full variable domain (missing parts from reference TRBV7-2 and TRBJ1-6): GAGVSQSPSNKVTEKGKDVELRCDPISGHTALYWYRQSLGQGLEFLIYFQGNSAPDKSGLPSDRFSAERTGGSVSTLTIQRTQQEDSAVYLCASSIGVGTAPLHFGNGTRLTVT.

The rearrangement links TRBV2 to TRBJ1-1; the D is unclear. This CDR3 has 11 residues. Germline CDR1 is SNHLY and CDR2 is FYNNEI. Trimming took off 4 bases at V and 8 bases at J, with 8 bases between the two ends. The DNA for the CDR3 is TGTGCCAGCAGTGTCCGAGGGGAAGCTTTCTTT. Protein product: CASSVRGEAFF.

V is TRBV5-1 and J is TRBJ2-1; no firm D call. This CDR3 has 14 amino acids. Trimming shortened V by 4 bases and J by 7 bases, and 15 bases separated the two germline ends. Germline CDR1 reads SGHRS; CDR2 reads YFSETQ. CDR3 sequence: CASSKIVARNEQFF. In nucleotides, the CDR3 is TGCGCCAGCAGCAAGATTGTTGCCCGAAATGAGCAGTTCTTC. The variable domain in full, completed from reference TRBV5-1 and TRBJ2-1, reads KAGVTQTPRYLIKTRGQQVTLSCSPISGHRSVSWYQQTPGQGLQFLFEYFSETQRNKGNFPGRFSGRQFSNSRSEMNVSTLELGDSALYLCASSKIVARNEQFFGPGTRLTVL.

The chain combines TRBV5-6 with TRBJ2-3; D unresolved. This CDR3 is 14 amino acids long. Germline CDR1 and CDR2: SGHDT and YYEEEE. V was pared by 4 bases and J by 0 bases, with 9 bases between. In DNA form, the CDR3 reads TGTGCCAGCAGCCCCACCGGGAGCACAGATACGCAGTATTTT. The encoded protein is CASSPTGSTDTQYF.

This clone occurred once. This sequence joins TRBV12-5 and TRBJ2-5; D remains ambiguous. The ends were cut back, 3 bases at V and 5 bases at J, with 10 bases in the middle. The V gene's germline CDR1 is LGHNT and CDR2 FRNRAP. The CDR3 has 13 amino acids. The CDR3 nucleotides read TGTGCTAGTGGTTTTAATTTGCTCGAGACCCAGTACTTC. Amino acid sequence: CASGFNLLETQYF.

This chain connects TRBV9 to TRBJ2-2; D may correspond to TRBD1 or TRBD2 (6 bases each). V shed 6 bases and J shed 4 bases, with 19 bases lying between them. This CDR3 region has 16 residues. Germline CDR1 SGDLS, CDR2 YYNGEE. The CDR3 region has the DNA TGTGCCAGCACCCCGGTCGGGGGCCGGGGCACCGGGGAGCTGTTTTTT. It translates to CASTPVGGRGTGELFF.

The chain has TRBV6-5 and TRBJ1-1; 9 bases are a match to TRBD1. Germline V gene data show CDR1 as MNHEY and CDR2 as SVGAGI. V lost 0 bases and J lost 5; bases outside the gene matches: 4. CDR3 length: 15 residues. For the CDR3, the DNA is TGTGCCAGCAGTTACTCGACAGGGGGTGCGACTGAAGCTTTCTTT. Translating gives CASSYSTGGATEAFF.

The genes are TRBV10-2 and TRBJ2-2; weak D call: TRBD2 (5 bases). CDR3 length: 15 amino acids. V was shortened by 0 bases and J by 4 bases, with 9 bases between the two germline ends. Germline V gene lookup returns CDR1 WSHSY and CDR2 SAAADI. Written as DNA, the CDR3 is TGCGCCAGCAGTGAGTCGAGGGTCGGCACCGGGGAGCTGTTTTTT. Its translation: CASSESRVGTGELFF.

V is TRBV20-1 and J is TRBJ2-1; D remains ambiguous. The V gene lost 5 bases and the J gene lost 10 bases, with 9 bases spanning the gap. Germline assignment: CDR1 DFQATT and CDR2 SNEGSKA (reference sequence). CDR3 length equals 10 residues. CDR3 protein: CSADSREQFF. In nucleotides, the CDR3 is TGCAGTGCTGACTCTCGCGAGCAGTTCTTC.